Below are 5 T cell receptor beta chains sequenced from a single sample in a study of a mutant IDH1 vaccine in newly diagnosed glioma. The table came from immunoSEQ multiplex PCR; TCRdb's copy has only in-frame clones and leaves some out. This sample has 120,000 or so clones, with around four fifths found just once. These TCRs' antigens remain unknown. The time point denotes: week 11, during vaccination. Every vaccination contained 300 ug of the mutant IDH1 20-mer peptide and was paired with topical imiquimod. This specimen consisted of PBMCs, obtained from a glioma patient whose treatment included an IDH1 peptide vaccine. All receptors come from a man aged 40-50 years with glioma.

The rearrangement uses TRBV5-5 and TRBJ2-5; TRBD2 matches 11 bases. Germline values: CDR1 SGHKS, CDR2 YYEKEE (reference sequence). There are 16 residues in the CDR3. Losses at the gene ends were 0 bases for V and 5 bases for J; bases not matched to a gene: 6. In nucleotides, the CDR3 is TGTGCCAGCAGCTTGGCAGCTAGCGGGGGGCAGGAGACCCAGTACTTC. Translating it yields CASSLAASGGQETQYF.

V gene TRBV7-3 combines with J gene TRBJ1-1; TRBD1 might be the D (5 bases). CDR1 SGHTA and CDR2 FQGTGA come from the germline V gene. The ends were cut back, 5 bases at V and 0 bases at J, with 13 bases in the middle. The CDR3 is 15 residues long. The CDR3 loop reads CASSPTDTMNTEAFF. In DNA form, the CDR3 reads TGTGCCAGCAGCCCGACAGACACCATGAACACTGAAGCTTTCTTT. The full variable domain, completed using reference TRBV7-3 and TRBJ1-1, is GAGVSQTPSNKVTEKGKYVELRCDPISGHTALYWYRQSLGQGPEFLIYFQGTGAADDSGLPNDRFFAVRPEGSVSTLKIQRTERGDSAVYLCASSPTDTMNTEAFFGQGTRLTVV.

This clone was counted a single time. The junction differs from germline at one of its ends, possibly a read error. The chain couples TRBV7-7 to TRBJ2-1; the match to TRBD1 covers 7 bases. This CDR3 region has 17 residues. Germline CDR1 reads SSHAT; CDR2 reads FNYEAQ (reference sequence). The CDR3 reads CASSLAPGQRSYNEQFF. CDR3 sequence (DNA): TGTGCTAGCAGCTTAGCACCGGGACAGAGGTCCTACAATGAGCAGTTCTTC.

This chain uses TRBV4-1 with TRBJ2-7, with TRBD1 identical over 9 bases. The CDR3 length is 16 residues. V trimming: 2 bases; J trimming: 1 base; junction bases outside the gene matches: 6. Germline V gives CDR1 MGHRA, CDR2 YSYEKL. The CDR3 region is CASSQTFGTGSYEQYF. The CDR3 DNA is TGCGCCAGCAGCCAAACGTTCGGGACAGGGTCCTACGAGCAGTACTTC.

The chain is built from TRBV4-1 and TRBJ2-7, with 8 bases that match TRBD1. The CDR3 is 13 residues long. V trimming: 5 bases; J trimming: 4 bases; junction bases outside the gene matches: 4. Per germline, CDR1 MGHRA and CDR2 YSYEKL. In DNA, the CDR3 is TGCGCCAGCAGCGTCGACAGGGGATACGAGCAGTACTTC. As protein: CASSVDRGYEQYF.